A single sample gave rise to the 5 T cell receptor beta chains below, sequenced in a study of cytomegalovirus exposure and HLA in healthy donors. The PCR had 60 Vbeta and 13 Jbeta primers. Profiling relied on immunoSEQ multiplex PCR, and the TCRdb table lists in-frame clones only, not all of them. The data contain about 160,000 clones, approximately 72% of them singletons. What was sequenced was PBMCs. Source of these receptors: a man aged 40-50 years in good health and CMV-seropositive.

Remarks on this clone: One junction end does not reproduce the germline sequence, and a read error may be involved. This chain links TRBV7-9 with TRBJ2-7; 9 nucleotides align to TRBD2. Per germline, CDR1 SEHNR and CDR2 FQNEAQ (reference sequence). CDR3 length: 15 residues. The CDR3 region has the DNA TGTTCCAGCAGCCCGACTAGCGGAATCTCCTACGAGCAGTACTTC. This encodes CSSSPTSGISYEQYF.

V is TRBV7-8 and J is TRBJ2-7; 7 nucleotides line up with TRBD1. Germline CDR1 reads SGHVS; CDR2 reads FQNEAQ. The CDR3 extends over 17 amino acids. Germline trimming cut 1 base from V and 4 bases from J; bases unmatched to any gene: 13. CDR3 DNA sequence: TGTGCCAGCAGCTTAGGGGACAGATTAAAACTTGCTTACGAGCAGTACTTC. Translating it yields CASSLGDRLKLAYEQYF.

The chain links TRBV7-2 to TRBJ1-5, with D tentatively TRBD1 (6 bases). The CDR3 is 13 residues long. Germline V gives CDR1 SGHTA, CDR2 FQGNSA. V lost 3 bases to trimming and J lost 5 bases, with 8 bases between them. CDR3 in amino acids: CASSFAGDQPQHF. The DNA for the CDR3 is TGTGCCAGCAGCTTTGCAGGGGATCAGCCCCAGCATTTT.

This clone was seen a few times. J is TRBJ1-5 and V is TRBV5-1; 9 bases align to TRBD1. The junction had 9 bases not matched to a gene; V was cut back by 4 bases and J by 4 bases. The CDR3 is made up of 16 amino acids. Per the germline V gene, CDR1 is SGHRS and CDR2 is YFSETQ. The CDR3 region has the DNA TGCGCCAGCAGCGCCTTACAGGGGGCGCCTAATCAGCCCCAGCATTTT. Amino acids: CASSALQGAPNQPQHF.

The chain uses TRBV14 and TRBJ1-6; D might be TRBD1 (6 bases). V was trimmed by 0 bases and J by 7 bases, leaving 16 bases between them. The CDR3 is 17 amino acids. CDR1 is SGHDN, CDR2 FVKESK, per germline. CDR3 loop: CASSQELVGAQNSPLHF. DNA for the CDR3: TGTGCCAGCAGCCAAGAGCTGGTGGGGGCTCAAAATTCACCCCTCCACTTT.